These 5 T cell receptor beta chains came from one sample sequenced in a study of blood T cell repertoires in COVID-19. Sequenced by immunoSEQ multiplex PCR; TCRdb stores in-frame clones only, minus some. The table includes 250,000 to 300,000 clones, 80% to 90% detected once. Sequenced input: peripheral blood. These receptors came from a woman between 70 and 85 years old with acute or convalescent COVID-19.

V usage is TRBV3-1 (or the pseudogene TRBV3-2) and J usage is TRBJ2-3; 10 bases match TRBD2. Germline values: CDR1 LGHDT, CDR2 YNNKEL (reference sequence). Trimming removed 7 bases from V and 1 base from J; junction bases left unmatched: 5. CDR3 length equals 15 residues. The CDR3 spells CASKLAGRGTDTQYF. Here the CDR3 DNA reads TGTGCCAGCAAACTAGCGGGGCGGGGCACAGATACGCAGTATTTT.

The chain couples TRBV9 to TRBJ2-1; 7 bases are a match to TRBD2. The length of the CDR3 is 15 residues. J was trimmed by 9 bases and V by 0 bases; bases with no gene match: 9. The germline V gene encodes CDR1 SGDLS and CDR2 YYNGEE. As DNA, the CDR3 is TGTGCCAGCAGCGTAGCCGGGGGGTCGTCCGGTGAGCAGTTCTTC. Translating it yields CASSVAGGSSGEQFF. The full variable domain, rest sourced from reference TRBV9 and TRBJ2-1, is DSGVTQTPKHLITATGQRVTLRCSPRSGDLSVYWYQQSLDQGLQFLIQYYNGEERAKGNILERFSAQQFPDLHSELNLSSLELGDSALYFCASSVAGGSSGEQFFGPGTRLTVL.

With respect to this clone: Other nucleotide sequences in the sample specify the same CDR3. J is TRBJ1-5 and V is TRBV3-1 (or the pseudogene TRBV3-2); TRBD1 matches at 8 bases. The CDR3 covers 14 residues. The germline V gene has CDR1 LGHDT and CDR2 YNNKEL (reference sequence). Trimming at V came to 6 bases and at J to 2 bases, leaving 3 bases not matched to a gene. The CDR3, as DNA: TGTGCCAGCAGTTTGACAGGGGGCAATCAGCCCCAGCATTTT. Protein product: CASSLTGGNQPQHF.

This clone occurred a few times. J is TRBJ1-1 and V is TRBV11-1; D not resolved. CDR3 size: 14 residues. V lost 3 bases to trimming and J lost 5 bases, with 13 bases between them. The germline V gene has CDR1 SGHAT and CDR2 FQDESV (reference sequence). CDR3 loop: CASSFVKGGTEAFF. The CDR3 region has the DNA TGTGCCAGCAGCTTTGTAAAGGGCGGGACTGAAGCTTTCTTT.

The CDR3 sequence: CASSGWTGPNEKLFF. In DNA form, the CDR3 reads TGCGCCAGCAGCGGATGGACAGGGCCTAATGAAAAACTGTTTTTT. The chain uses TRBV5-1 and TRBJ1-4, with 8 bases matching TRBD1. The CDR3 sequence is 15 residues long. The V gene end was trimmed by 4 bases and the J gene end by 3 bases; junction bases not matched to a gene: 5. The germline V gene encodes CDR1 SGHRS and CDR2 YFSETQ.